This T cell receptor beta chain stems from a study of preoperative IRX-2 immunotherapy in early breast cancer. Treatment of the sample: preoperative locoregional IRX-2 cytokine immunotherapy. This phase Ib study tested locoregional IRX-2 cytokine immunotherapy given before surgery. The protocol was immunoSEQ multiplex PCR, while the TCRdb copy is restricted to in-frame clones and leaves out a portion. The sample has about 89,000 clones; just over 85% are singletons. Trimming removed 4 bases at V and 2 bases at J, with 12 bases between. Germline loops: CDR1 KGHSH, CDR2 LQKENI. The CDR3 spans 14 residues.

This chain joins TRBV18 and TRBJ2-7; weak D call: TRBD1 (6 bases). The origin of this receptor is a human donor with breast cancer. The sequencing used tumor tissue, collected after IRX-2 immunotherapy. The CDR3 loop reads CASSQQGGTYEQYF. In nucleotides, the CDR3 is TGTGCCAGCTCACAACAGGGTGGGACCTACGAGCAGTACTTC. Full variable domain (outside the CDR3, taken from reference TRBV18 and TRBJ2-7): NAGVMQNPRHLVRRRGQEARLRCSPMKGHSHVYWYRQLPEEGLKFMVYLQKENIIDESGMPKERFSAEFPKEGPSILRIQQVVRGDSAAYFCASSQQGGTYEQYFGPGTRLTVT.